The present entry profiles one T cell receptor (beta chain) with its context. Its antigen is currently not known. Base qualities are missing; no much larger clone stands one base away. The library was produced with the immunoSEQ multiplex PCR assay. The multiplex PCR relied on a mix of 60 forward primers for TCR Vbeta segments and 13 reverse primers for TCR Jbeta segments. The CDR3 region of rearranged TCR beta genes was amplified from genomic DNA with a multiplex PCR assay. Amplified TCR beta libraries were sequenced as 87-base-pair reads on the Illumina HiSeq System. As for the original processing: In a later analysis, 70 million to 95 million unique TCR beta chains were counted across the roughly 670 repertoires, and roughly 11 million of these chains were shared by at least two donors. To remove PCR and sequencing errors, raw reads were error-corrected and collapsed into unique sequences using a nearest-neighbor algorithm that merged closely related sequences. CDR3 sequences were aligned to IMGT reference sequences to assign V, D and J gene segments. For a sequence to be retained, a match of at least six nucleotides to both a V gene segment and a J gene segment was required. A rearrangement was called productive if the CDR3 had no stop codons and remained in frame with V and J, and every other rearrangement was called non-productive. CDR3 was defined according to IMGT convention as the region running from the second conserved V-encoded cysteine to the conserved J-encoded phenylalanine. In an earlier analysis of 500 to 650 of the donors, sequences lacking an unambiguous match to a single V gene segment were excluded. In an earlier analysis of several hundred of the donors, V segments were called functional above 56.7% productive rearrangements and were called segregating when the between-donor standard deviation exceeded 5%. To diagnose cytomegalovirus status from the catalog of TCR beta chain sequences, a statistical classification framework was built. In a later analysis, V and J genes were assigned by comparing TCR nucleotide sequences against IMGT/GENE-DB human TR gene sequences. The TCRdist pipeline was used in a later analysis to assign CDR3 sequences and most-parsimonious VDJ recombination scenarios. A later analysis defined each TCR beta chain by its CDR3 amino acid sequence plus V-gene family, and excluded reads lacking a unique V-gene family. In a later analysis, 500 to 700 highly shared, low-generation-probability nucleotide sequences were removed to address suspected cross-contamination and a sequencing artifact. A later analysis calculated a clonal expansion index for each public chain from normalized within-repertoire ranks of inferred template counts. A later analysis computed generation probabilities with a VDJ recombination model fitted to out-of-frame rearrangements, and checked the results against IGoR. Hypergeometric tests were used in a later analysis to score TCR-TCR, TCR-HLA and TCR-CMV co-occurrence, with a repertoire-size bias correction applied to the TCR pairs. To estimate false discovery rates, a later analysis permuted the HLA or CMV assignments 20 times. A later analysis grouped co-occurring TCRs with DBSCAN, adding TCRdist sequence similarity when clustering within HLA-allele-positive subsets. For co-occurrence clustering, repertoires with fewer than 30,000 or more than 120,000 public chains were excluded, along with five repertoires with anomalous nucleotide sharing. TCRdb provides this immuneACCESS table in a form limited to in-frame rearrangements. Some clones are lacking; in checked studies, under half of them reflect an unresolved V gene, and why the rest are absent is not known. That table supplies the V and J calls and clone size; D and trimming were determined from the DNA. A total of 150,000 to 200,000 clones appear in this sample, approximately 86% of them only once. Approximately 2% of the sample comes from the top ten.

The cohort consisted of 650 to 850 healthy bone marrow donors. At the time of sampling, all cohort members were nominally healthy, though unrecorded immune exposures were likely present. The donor was CMV seronegative and belonged to the group of around 400 seronegative cohort members. A peripheral blood sample was collected from each donor, and TCR beta sequencing was performed on peripheral blood mononuclear cells. The Qiagen DNeasy Blood Extraction Kit was used to extract genomic DNA from the blood cell samples. These data originate in a study of cytomegalovirus exposure and HLA in healthy donors (TCRdb year 2017). Study-level background: In an earlier analysis of roughly 500 of the donors, less than 350 Gb of sequence data and just under 120 million unique TCR beta sequences from about 180 million T cells were reported. The later analysis used no new phenotypic data to find candidate immune exposures, relying instead on TCR beta sequences and their occurrence across donors. To predict cytomegalovirus infection status, the study brought together high-throughput TCR immunosequencing, statistical association of individual TCRs with disease status, and machine learning. Across around 400 genotyped donors of the cohort, an average of roughly 200,000 unique TCR beta nucleotide sequences per donor were sequenced, and roughly 18% of those sequences were non-productive. HLA typing covered class I and class II loci at four-digit resolution. The study profiled the T cell repertoires of hundreds of subjects by immunosequencing and related them to cytomegalovirus serostatus. Roughly 300 gigabases of sequencing data and approximately 85 million unique TCR sequences were included in an early release covering 550 to 800 HLA-typed donors. Along with the roughly 670-subject first cohort, a separate validation cohort of around 120 different subjects was used. An earlier analysis of fewer than 750 of the donors used high-throughput TCR beta sequencing to judge whether each TCR beta V gene segment behaved as functional or pseudogenic. To study patterns of TCR occurrence, a later analysis re-analyzed previously published TCR beta repertoires from 600 to 750 donors and added high-resolution HLA genotyping. A later genetic analysis used genome-wide SNP genotypes for about three fifths of the roughly 700 donors, treating that subset as a discovery cohort. Donor age, sex, ethnicity and CMV serostatus were collected together with the repertoire data. Among the roughly 400 genotyped donors, around 81% belonged to the genetic ancestry cluster associated with self-reported Caucasian donors. Every repertoire in the discovery cohort had been generated on one and the same sequencing platform. The study was designed to test whether signatures of past pathogen exposure could be identified by cataloging public T cell receptors. A handful of DR-DQ haplotypes were handled as single units for association and clustering because linkage in the cohort was strong. The number of donors typed differed by locus, with roughly 629-640 for A, B, C, DRB1 and DQB1, around 560 for DQA1, approximately 570 for DPA1, and 472 for DPB1. Paper-wide results and their limitations: Presence/absence analyses assumed roughly uniform sequencing depth across donors, an assumption that may not hold. In an earlier analysis of a few hundred of the donors, most TCR beta V segments were observed in productive rearrangements about 90% or about 30% of the time, broadly matching IMGT annotations. According to a later analysis, parvovirus B19, influenza, CMV and Epstein-Barr virus appeared linked to several top co-occurrence clusters. A few of the identified cytomegalovirus-associated TCR beta chains were confirmed in vitro to be specific for cytomegalovirus antigens. According to the authors, the approach could potentially be generalized to other disease states and immunological phenotypes. In a later analysis, TCR association rates were found to vary across HLA loci, with the most associated TCRs seen for DRB1 alleles and the fewest for HLA-C alleles. A cluster of highly shared sequence variants was judged likely to be a technical artifact of the sequencing pipeline. When HLA alleles, especially DR and DQ, strongly co-occurred, TCR associations were difficult to assign to individual alleles. Compared with equally common non-associated chains, HLA-associated TCR beta chains in a later analysis were more clonally expanded and had lower generation probabilities. Cytomegalovirus status was reported to be diagnosed by the classifier with high specificity and sensitivity in both the original and validation cohorts. A total of 164 TCR beta chains were listed by the study as associated with cytomegalovirus. In this cohort, only TCR beta chains were sequenced, and detectable features were limited by the absence of alpha or paired-chain data. A later genetic analysis reported fewer N-insertions in productive TCRs among donors in an Asian-associated ancestry cluster than the approximately 670-donor mean. Linkage disequilibrium might explain the correlated functional status among segregating V segments, but an unknown experimental factor could not be ruled out. About 15 rarely observed V segments, including chromosome 9 orphons, were excluded from the earlier analysis of several hundred of the donors because counts were too low. A later genetic analysis associated a missense DCLRE1C variant with V-gene and J-gene trimming of TCR beta chains, and an independent cohort replicated the association. In a later analysis, most CMV-associated TCR beta chains were found to appear HLA-restricted, with HLA associations seemingly driven largely by CMV exposure. In a later analysis, some 17,000 TCR beta sequences were associated with specific HLA alleles at a false discovery rate of 0.05. Because some donors lacked HLA typing at each locus, the association tests relied only on the typed subset. The only immune exposure information available for the cohort was CMV serostatus. A further reported finding was that TCR beta sequences accurately predicted the HLA-A and HLA-B alleles for most subjects in the first cohort. Some IMGT-functional V segments, including TRBV6-2 and TRBV6-3, could not be told apart with the 87-base-pair reads, so those segments were excluded. Across donors, most TCR sequences were observed very rarely, whereas some public TCRs were present in many individuals.

The junction shows trimming of 5 bases on V and 2 bases on J, plus 16 bases between the germline ends. Reading the germline V gene gives CDR1 SGHAT and CDR2 FQNNGV. Inclusive of the bounding cysteine and phenylalanine, the CDR3 is 15 residues long. Only the CDR3 region is kept as DNA, spanning 45 bases read in frame from base 1. The sample comprised PBMCs. The rearranged segments are TRBV11-2 and TRBJ2-7, and the D gene may be TRBD1, 6 bases matching. The TCR sequence derives from a woman aged 18-29 years in good health and CMV-seronegative. CDR3 loop: CASSPPTGFPYEQYF. The DNA reads as follows: TGTGCCAGCAGCCCCCCGACAGGTTTTCCCTACGAGCAGTACTTC.